A selection of T cell receptor beta chains follows, all from one sample in a study of blood T cell repertoires in COVID-19. The method was immunoSEQ multiplex PCR; TCRdb's version includes in-frame clones alone and lacks a portion of them. The sample consists of roughly 250,000 clones, about nine tenths of them appearing once. Sequencing used peripheral blood. The receptors come from a woman in her thirties with COVID-19, enrolled during active disease. Each CDR3 is given with its conserved first and last residue. A D gene is named only where the DNA matches it firmly. Only part of the rows carry a size: once, few, many, or a class if the clone is expanded.

abundance,j_gene,d_gene,len,v_gene,CDR3aa,CDR3nt
-,TRBJ2-3,-,15,TRBV5-6,CASSLNWPPTDTQYF,TGTGCCAGCAGCTTGAATTGGCCCCCCACAGATACGCAGTATTTT
-,TRBJ2-7,-,13,TRBV29-1,CSVEPGLGYEQYF,TGCAGCGTTGAACCAGGGCTGGGCTACGAGCAGTACTTC
-,TRBJ2-7,-,12,TRBV6-2/TRBV6-3,CASSFAAYEQYF,TGTGCCAGCAGTTTCGCGGCCTACGAGCAGTACTTC
-,TRBJ2-1,-,11,TRBV19,CASSQGREQFF,TGTGCCAGTAGTCAGGGGCGTGAGCAGTTCTTC
-,TRBJ2-7,-,13,TRBV3-1/TRBV3-2,CASSQNGVYEQYF,TGTGCCAGCAGCCAAAATGGAGTCTACGAGCAGTACTTC
-,TRBJ2-2,TRBD2,17,TRBV19,CASSIAPTSANTGELFF,TGTGCCAGTAGTATAGCACCGACTAGCGCAAACACCGGGGAGCTGTTTTTT
-,TRBJ2-3,-,12,TRBV24-1,CATRGAGDTQYF,TGTGCCACCAGGGGGGCCGGAGATACGCAGTATTTT
-,TRBJ2-7,TRBD1,15,TRBV27,CASSPTGDSDYEQYF,TGTGCCAGCAGTCCCACCGGGGACAGTGACTACGAGCAGTACTTC
-,TRBJ2-7,TRBD1,14,TRBV3-1/TRBV3-2,CASSQITGVGEQYF,TGTGCCAGCAGCCAAATAACAGGGGTTGGAGAGCAGTACTTC
-,TRBJ2-1,TRBD2,13,TRBV7-2,CASSLERGGGWFF,TGTGCCAGCAGCCTAGAGCGGGGGGGCGGTTGGTTCTTC
-,TRBJ2-2,TRBD2,16,TRBV7-2,CASSEGIAGGSGELFF,TGTGCCAGCAGCGAAGGGATAGCGGGGGGATCCGGGGAGCTGTTTTTT
-,TRBJ2-3,-,13,TRBV14,CASSQDLGDTQYF,TGTGCCAGCAGCCAAGATCTCGGGGATACGCAGTATTTT
-,TRBJ2-7,-,15,TRBV5-1,CASSLGRSADYEQYF,TGCGCCAGCAGCTTGGGTCGCAGCGCCGACTACGAGCAGTACTTC
-,TRBJ2-1,TRBD2,15,TRBV9,CASSVGGGAVHEQFF,TGTGCCAGCAGCGTAGGCGGGGGGGCGGTCCATGAGCAGTTCTTC
-,TRBJ2-3,TRBD2,15,TRBV2,CASSDLAENTDTQYF,TGTGCCAGCAGTGATCTAGCGGAGAACACAGATACGCAGTATTTT
-,TRBJ1-1,TRBD1,15,TRBV7-9,CASSLLTGVSTEAFF,TGTGCCAGCAGCTTACTCACAGGGGTTTCCACTGAAGCTTTCTTT
-,TRBJ2-4,TRBD1,15,TRBV5-1,CASSPQGQDWDIQYF,TGCGCCAGCAGCCCCCAGGGACAGGATTGGGACATTCAGTACTTC
-,TRBJ2-3,-,14,TRBV21-1,CASNLAGGTDTQYF,TGTGCCAGCAACCTAGCGGGGGGCACAGATACGCAGTATTTT
-,TRBJ1-2,TRBD1,12,TRBV19,CASSGWTGKYTF,TGTGCCAGTAGTGGTTGGACAGGGAAGTACACCTTC
-,TRBJ1-6,-,13,TRBV6-5,CASRQGNNSPLHF,TGTGCCAGCAGACAGGGAAATAATTCACCCCTCCACTTT
few,TRBJ1-5,-,18,TRBV19,CASSIASLTMRVLQPQHF,TGTGCCAGTAGTATAGCCTCTTTGACGATGAGGGTCCTTCAGCCCCAGCATTTT
-,TRBJ2-7,-,13,TRBV6-1,CASNEDKTYEQYF,TGTGCCAGCAATGAGGACAAGACCTACGAGCAGTACTTC
-,TRBJ2-1,-,12,TRBV4-1,CASSQTANEQFF,TGCGCCAGCAGCCAAACTGCAAATGAGCAGTTCTTC
-,TRBJ1-6,TRBD1,13,TRBV4-1,CASRGTGSSPLHF,TGCGCCAGCAGGGGGACAGGGAGTTCACCCCTCCACTTT
-,TRBJ2-3,-,11,TRBV5-5,CASSFGSTQYF,TGTGCCAGCAGCTTTGGCAGTACGCAGTATTTT
-,TRBJ2-7,TRBD1,12,TRBV5-6,CASSTDRGEQYF,TGTGCCAGCAGCACGGACAGGGGCGAGCAGTACTTC
-,TRBJ1-1,-,15,TRBV19,CASSIDLETYTEAFF,TGTGCCAGTAGTATAGATCTGGAGACCTACACTGAAGCTTTCTTT